The source of this TCR beta chain is a study of response to subunit inactivated influenza vaccine (dated by TCRdb to the late 2010s). About the full investigation: To follow how T cells responded to a trivalent subunit inactivated influenza vaccine, the researchers relied on deep quantitative profiling of the T cell receptor repertoire. The study at large found these results: It was suggested by the authors that each seasonal influenza vaccination may recruit only a limited number of new T cells.

Library preparation employed RT-PCR. Sequencing was performed on an Illumina HiSeq 2500. TCRdb itself trimmed the public reads at Q25 with fastp, ran MiXCR and retained productive beta chains. Duplicate CDR3 protein sequences are folded into a single record with the most common DNA and genes. The sample table records hundreds of thousands of distinct CDR3 sequences; about 15% of these occur just once. The top ten clonotypes cover 6% to 8% of the sample. About this clonotype: Its antigen remains unidentified. No base qualities exist here, and no much larger clone lies one base off it.

At the junction V is shortened by 3 bases and J by 2 bases, with 16 bases in between. The germline V gene (reference sequence) sets CDR1 to DFQATT and CDR2 to SNEGSKA. From its cysteine to its phenylalanine, the CDR3 spans 15 amino acids. Only the CDR3 region is kept as DNA, spanning 45 bases read in frame from base 1. The TCR originated in a man aged 50 or older who received an inactivated influenza vaccine. Donor details come from another sample of the same person, matched by shared clones. The chain employs TRBV20-1 and TRBJ2-5; TRBD1 is perhaps the D gene, given 6 matching bases. The source was PBMCs from blood, collected around 14 days before vaccination. The CDR3 protein sequence reads: CSASSRGEIQETQYF. The DNA is as follows: TGCAGTGCTAGCTCCAGGGGCGAGATTCAAGAGACCCAGTACTTC.